Listed here is a single T cell receptor (beta chain). The antigen is not known. The sample is drawn from a study of response to subunit inactivated influenza vaccine. Whole-study findings and limits: Authors suggested that a seasonal influenza vaccination recruits few new T cells each time.

CDR3 length: 18 amino acids. CDR1 and CDR2 from the germline V gene are DFQATT and SNEGSKA (reference sequence). V was pared by 0 bases and J by 2 bases, with 9 bases of the junction left unmatched. TCRdb recomputed calls from the RT-PCR reads with MiXCR, one row per CDR3 protein. The sample has almost 250,000 distinct CDR3 sequences; 9% to 15% are singletons. The clonotype comes from a man aged 50 or older who received an inactivated influenza vaccine. The rearrangement joins TRBV20-1 to TRBJ2-3; 12 bases match TRBD2. The sample consisted of non-naive T cells sorted from PBMCs, taken 14 to 15 days before vaccination. In DNA form, the CDR3 reads TGCAGTGCTAGAGATCGTTCCTGGACTAGCGGGGACACAGATACGCAGTATTTT. This translates into CSARDRSWTSGDTDTQYF.